This T cell receptor beta chain was identified during a study of cytomegalovirus exposure and HLA in healthy donors. This table comes from immunoSEQ multiplex PCR, and its TCRdb copy is limited to in-frame clones, with some not included. The repertoire has 65,000 or so clones, approximately 90% of them found once; the top ten carry 1% to 1.5%. Germline values: CDR1 SNHLY, CDR2 FYNNEI. The V and J ends lost 4 bases and 6 bases, in that order; junction bases with no gene match: 12. The CDR3 runs to 16 residues. Findings and limits, study-wide: Across donors, most TCRs were seen rarely, yet some public ones were widespread. Cytomegalovirus status, reportedly, was diagnosed with high specificity and sensitivity by the classifier. According to the study, about 180 TCR beta chains were cytomegalovirus-associated.

A note on this clone: Its antigen remains unidentified.

The genes are TRBV2 and TRBJ1-1; 9 nucleotides match TRBD1. The specimen was PBMCs. The clonotype originates from a woman aged 18-29 years in good health and CMV-seronegative. CDR3: CASSARDRVIQAEAFF. CDR3 DNA sequence: TGTGCCAGCAGTGCCCGGGACAGGGTTATCCAGGCTGAAGCTTTCTTT.